This T cell receptor (beta chain) emerged from a study of type 1 regulatory T cells. In the study overall: This in vitro CD4 product, T-allo10, is enriched for Tr1 cells and alloantigen-specific.

Germline CDR1 reads LGHNA; CDR2 reads YNFKEQ. With V trimmed by 4 bases and J by 4 bases, 20 bases remained unmatched. This CDR3 has 19 residues. This clonotype has more than one count but fewer than ten. No antigen is known for it. TCRdb called the reads again in MiXCR, with one record for every CDR3 protein. The sample holds about 68,000 distinct CDR3 sequences; about three fifths are singletons and the top ten take 7.6%. T-allo10 cells from the graft donor were described as anergic, host-alloantigen-specific, and alloantigen-specific suppressors. What was sequenced was cultured T cells, either the whole culture or a sorted T cell fraction (not recorded which). Subset: Tr1-enriched cell product generated in vitro against host alloantigens. The source is a human donor in good health. V usage is TRBV4-2 and J usage is TRBJ2-3; 7 bases line up with TRBD2. The CDR3 nucleotides read TGTGCCAGCAGCCGCGTCTGGGGTGGTCGGGAGGCCAGGGCAGATACGCAGTATTTT. This translates into CASSRVWGGREARADTQYF.